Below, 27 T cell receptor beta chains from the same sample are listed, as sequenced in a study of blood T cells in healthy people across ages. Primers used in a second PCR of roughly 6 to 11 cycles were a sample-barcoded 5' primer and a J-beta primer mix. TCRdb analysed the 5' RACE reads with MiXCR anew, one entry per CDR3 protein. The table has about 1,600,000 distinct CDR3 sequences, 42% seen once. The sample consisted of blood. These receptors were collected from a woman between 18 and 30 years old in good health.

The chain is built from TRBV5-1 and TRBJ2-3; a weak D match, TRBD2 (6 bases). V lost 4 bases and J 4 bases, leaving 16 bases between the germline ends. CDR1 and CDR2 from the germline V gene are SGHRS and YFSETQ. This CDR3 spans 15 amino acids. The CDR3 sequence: CASSASERASDTQYF. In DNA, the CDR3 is TGCGCCAGCAGCGCTAGCGAGAGAGCCTCAGATACGCAGTATTTT.

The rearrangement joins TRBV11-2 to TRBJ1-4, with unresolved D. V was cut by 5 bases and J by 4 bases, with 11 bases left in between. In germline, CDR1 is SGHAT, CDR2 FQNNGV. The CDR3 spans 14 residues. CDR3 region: CASSGLMNNEKLFF. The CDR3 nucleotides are TGTGCCAGCAGCGGGCTGATGAATAATGAAAAACTGTTTTTT.

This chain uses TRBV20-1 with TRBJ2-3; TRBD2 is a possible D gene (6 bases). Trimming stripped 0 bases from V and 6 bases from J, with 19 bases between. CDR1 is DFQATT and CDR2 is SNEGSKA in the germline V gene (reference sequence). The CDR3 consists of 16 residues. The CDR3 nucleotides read TGCAGTGCTAGAGATAGAGGTAGCGGCTTGGACGATACGCAGTATTTT. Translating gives CSARDRGSGLDDTQYF.

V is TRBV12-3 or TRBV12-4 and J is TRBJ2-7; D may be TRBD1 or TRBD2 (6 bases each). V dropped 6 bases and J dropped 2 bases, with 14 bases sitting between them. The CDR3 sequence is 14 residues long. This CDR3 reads CASRIGGSTYEQYF. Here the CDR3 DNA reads TGTGCCAGCAGGATAGGGGGGTCTACCTACGAGCAGTACTTC.

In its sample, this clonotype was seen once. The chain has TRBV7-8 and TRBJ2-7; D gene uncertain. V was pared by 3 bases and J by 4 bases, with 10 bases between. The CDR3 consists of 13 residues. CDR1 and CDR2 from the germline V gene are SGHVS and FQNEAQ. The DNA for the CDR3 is TGTGCCAGCAGCTTCGATGAGTCTTACGAGCAGTACTTC. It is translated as CASSFDESYEQYF.

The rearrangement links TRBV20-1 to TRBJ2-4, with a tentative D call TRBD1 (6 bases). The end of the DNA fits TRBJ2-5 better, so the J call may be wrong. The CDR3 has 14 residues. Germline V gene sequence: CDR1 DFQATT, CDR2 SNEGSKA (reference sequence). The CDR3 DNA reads TGCAGTGCTAGGGGGGCAGCCAATGAAGAGACCCAGTACTTC. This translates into CSARGAANEETQYF.

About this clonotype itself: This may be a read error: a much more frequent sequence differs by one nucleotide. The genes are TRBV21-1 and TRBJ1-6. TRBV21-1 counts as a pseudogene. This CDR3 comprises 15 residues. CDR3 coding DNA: TGTGCCAGCAGCAAAGGTGGGTTCTCGGTGAAGCCCCTCCACTTT. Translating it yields CASSKGGFSVKPLHF.

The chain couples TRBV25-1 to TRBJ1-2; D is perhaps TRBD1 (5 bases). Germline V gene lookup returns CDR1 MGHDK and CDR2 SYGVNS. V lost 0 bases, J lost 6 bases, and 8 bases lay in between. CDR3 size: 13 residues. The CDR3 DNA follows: TGTGCCAGCAGTGAATATCAGGGAGATGGCTACACCTTC. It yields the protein CASSEYQGDGYTF.

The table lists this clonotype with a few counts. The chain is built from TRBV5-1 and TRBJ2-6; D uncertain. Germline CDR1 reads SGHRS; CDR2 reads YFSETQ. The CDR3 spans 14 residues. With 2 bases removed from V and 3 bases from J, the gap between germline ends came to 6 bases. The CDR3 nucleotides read TGCGCCAGCAGCTTTGAGAGTGGGGCCAACGTCCTGACTTTC. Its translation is CASSFESGANVLTF.

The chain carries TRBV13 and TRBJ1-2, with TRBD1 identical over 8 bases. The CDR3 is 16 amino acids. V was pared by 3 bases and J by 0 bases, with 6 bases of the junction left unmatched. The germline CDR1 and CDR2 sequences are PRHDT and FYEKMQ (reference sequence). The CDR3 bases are TGTGCCAGCAGCTTCGGACAGGGAGAAGCTAACTATGGCTACACCTTC. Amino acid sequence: CASSFGQGEANYGYTF.

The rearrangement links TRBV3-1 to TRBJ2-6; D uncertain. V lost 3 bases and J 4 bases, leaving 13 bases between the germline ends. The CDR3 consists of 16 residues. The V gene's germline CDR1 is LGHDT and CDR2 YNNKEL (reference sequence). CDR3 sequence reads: CASSHSTLGGANVLTF. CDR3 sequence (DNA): TGTGCCAGCAGCCATAGCACTCTCGGAGGGGCCAACGTCCTGACTTTC.

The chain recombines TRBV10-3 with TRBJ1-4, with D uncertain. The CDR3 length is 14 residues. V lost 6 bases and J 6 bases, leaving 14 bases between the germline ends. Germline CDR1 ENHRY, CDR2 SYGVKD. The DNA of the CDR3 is TGTGCCATCAGAGACCGGGGAGCGGATGAAAAACTGTTTTTT. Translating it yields CAIRDRGADEKLFF.

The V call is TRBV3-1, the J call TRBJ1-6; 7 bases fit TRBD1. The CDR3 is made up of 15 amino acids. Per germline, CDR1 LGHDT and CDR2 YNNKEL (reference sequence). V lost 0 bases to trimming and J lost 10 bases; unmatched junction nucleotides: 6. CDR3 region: CASSQEDRVYSPLHF. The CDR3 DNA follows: TGTGCCAGCAGCCAAGAAGACAGGGTTTACTCACCCCTCCACTTT.

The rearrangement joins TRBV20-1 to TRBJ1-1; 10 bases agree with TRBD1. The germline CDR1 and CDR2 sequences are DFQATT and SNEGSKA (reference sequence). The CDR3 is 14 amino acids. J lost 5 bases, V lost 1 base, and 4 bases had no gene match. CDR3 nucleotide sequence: TGCAGTGCTAGAGTTCGGACAGGGGGGACTGAAGCTTTCTTT. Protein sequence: CSARVRTGGTEAFF.

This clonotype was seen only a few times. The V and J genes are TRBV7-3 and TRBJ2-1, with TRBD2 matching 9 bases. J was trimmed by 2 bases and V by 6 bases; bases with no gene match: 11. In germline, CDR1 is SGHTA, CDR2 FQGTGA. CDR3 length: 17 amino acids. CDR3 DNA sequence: TGTGCCAGCAGGCTCCCAAAAAAGCGGGGGGCCTACAATGAGCAGTTCTTC. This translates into CASRLPKKRGAYNEQFF.

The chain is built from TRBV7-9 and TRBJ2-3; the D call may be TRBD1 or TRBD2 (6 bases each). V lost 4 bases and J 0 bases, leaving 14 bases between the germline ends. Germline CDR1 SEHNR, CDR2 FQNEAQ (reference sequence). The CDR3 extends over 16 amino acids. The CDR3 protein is CASSWPGGVSTDTQYF. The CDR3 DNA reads TGTGCCAGCAGCTGGCCCGGGGGCGTCAGCACAGATACGCAGTATTTT.

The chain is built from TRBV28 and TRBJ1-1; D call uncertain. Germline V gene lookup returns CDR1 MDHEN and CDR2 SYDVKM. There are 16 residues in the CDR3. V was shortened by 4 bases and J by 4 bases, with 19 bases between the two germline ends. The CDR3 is CASSSPAEFKGTEAFF. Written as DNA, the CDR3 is TGTGCCAGCAGTTCTCCAGCGGAATTCAAGGGCACTGAAGCTTTCTTT.

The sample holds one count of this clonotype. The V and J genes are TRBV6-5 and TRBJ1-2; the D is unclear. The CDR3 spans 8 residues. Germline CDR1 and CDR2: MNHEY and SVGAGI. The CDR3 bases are TGTGGGTCCCCTGGCTACACCTTC. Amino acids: CGSPGYTF.

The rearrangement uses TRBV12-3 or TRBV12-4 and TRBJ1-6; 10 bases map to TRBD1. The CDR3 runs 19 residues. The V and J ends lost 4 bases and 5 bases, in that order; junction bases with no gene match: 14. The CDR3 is CASSYRTGGTLANNSPLHF. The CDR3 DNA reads TGTGCCAGCAGTTATCGGACAGGGGGGACCCTAGCCAATAATTCACCCCTCCACTTT.

CDR3 sequence: CASSVGLAGARETQYF. CDR3 bases: TGTGCCAGCAGCGTAGGGTTAGCGGGGGCACGAGAGACCCAGTACTTC. This sequence joins TRBV9 and TRBJ2-5; 9 bases match TRBD2. Trimming took 0 bases from V and 4 from J; bases not matched to a gene: 7. The CDR3 is 16 amino acids. CDR1 SGDLS and CDR2 YYNGEE come from the germline V gene.

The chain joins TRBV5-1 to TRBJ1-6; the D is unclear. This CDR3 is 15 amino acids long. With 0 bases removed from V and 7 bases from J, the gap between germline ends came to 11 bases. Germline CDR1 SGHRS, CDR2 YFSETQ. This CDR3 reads CASSLEGFGNSPLHF. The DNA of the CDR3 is TGCGCCAGCAGCTTGGAAGGGTTTGGCAATTCACCCCTCCACTTT. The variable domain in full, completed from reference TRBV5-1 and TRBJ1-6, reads KAGVTQTPRYLIKTRGQQVTLSCSPISGHRSVSWYQQTPGQGLQFLFEYFSETQRNKGNFPGRFSGRQFSNSRSEMNVSTLELGDSALYLCASSLEGFGNSPLHFGNGTRLTVT.

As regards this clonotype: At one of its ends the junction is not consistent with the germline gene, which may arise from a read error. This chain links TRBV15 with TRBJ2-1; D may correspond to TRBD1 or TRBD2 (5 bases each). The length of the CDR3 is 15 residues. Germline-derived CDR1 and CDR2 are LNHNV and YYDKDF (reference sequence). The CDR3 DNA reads TGTGCCGCCAGCACGGATCGGGACGTCTACAATGAGCAGTTCTTC. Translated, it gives CAASTDRDVYNEQFF.

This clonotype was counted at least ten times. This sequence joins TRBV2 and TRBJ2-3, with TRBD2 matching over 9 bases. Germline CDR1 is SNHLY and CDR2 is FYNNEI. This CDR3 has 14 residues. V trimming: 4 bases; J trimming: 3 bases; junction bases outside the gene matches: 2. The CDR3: CASSGGLATDTQYF. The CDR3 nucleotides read TGTGCCAGCAGTGGGGGACTAGCTACAGATACGCAGTATTTT.

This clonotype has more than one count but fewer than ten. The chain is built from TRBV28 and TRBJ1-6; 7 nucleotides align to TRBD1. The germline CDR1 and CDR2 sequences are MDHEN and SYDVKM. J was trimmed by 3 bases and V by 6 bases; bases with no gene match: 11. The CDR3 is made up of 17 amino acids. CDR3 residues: CASSPTRQGVYNSPLHF. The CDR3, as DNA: TGTGCCAGCAGCCCAACTCGACAGGGAGTCTATAATTCACCCCTCCACTTT.

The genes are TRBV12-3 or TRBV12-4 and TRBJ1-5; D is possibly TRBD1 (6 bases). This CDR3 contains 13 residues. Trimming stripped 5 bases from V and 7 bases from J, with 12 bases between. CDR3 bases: TGTGCCAGCAGTCTTCCAGGGGCCCAGCCCCAGCATTTT. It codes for CASSLPGAQPQHF.

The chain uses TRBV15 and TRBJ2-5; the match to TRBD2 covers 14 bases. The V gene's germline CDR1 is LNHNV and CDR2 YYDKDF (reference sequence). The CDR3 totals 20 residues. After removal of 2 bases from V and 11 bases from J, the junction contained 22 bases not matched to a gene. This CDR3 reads CATSRSPFTRGGLAGEKQYF. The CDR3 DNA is TGTGCCACCAGCAGATCCCCTTTTACCCGAGGGGGACTAGCGGGAGAAAAGCAGTACTTC.

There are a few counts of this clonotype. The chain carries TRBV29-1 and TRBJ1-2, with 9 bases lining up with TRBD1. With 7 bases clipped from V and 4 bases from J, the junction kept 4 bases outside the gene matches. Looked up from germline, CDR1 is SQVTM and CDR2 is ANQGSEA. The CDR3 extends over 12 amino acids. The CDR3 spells CSGGGQGYGYTF. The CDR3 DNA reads TGCAGCGGGGGGGGACAGGGCTATGGCTACACCTTC.